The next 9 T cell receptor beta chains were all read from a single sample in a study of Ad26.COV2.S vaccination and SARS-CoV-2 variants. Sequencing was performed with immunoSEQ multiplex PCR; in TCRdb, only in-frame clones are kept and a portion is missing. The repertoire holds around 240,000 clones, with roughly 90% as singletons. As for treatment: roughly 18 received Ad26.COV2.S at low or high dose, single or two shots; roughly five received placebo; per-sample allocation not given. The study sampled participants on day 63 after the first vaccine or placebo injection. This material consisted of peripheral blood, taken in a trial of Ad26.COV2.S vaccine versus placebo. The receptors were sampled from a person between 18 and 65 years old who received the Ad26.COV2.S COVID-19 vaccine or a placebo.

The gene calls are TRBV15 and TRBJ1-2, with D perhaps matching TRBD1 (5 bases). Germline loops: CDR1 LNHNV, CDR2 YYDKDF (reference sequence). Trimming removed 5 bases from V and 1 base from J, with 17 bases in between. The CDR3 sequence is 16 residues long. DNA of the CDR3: TGTGCCACCAGCTCACCACCGGGACTGGGTAACTATGGCTACACCTTC. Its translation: CATSSPPGLGNYGYTF.

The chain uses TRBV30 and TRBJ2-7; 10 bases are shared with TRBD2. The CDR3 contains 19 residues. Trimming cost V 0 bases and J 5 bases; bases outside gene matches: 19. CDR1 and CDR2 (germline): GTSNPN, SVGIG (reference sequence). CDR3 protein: CAWSVNSASGRKLGNEQYF. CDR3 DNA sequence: TGTGCCTGGAGTGTTAATTCGGCTAGCGGGAGAAAACTCGGGAACGAGCAGTACTTC.

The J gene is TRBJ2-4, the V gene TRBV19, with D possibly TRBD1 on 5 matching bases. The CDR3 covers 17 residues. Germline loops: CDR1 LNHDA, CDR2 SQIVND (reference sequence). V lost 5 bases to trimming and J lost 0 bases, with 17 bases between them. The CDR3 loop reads CASSLVPGILAKNIQYF. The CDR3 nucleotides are TGTGCCAGTAGTTTGGTCCCAGGGATTTTAGCCAAAAACATTCAGTACTTC.

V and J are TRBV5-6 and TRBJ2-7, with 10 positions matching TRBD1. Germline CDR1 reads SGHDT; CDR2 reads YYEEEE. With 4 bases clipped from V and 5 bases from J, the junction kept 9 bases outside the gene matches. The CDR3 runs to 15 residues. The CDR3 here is CASSTLTGTGDEQYF. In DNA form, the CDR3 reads TGTGCCAGCAGCACCCTCACCGGGACAGGGGACGAGCAGTACTTC.

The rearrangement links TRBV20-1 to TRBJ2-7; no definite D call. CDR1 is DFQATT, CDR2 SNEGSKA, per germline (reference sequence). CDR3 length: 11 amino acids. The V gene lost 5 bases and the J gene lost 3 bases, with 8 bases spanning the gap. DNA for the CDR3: TGCAGTGCTTCGACATACTACGAGCAGTACTTC. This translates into CSASTYYEQYF.

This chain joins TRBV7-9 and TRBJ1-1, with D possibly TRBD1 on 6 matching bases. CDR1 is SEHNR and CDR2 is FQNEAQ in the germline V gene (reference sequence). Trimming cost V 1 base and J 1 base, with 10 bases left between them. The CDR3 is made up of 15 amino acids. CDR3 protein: CASSLGGTQNTEAFF. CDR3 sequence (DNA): TGTGCCAGCAGCTTAGGTGGGACACAGAACACTGAAGCTTTCTTT.

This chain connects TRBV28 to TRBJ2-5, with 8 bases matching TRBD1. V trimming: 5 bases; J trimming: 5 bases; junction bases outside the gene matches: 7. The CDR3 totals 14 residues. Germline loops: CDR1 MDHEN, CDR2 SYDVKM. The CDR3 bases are TGTGCCAGCAGTGAGGGACAGGAGGATGAGACCCAGTACTTC. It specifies CASSEGQEDETQYF.

The DNA for the CDR3 is TGTGCCAGCAACTTTCAGGGGTACAATCAGCCCCAGCATTTT. Translated: CASNFQGYNQPQHF. The chain joins TRBV28 to TRBJ1-5; TRBD1 might be the D (6 bases). The CDR3 length is 14 residues. Germline CDR1 reads MDHEN; CDR2 reads SYDVKM. Trimming pared 7 bases from V and 3 bases from J, leaving 13 bases between.

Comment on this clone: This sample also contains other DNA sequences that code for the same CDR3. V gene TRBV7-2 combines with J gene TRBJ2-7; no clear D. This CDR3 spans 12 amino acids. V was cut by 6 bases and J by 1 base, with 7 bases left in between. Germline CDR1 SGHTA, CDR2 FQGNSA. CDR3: CASSRTSYEQYF. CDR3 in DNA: TGTGCCAGCAGTCGGACGTCCTACGAGCAGTACTTC.